These 6 T cell receptor beta chains were all obtained from the same sample, sequenced in a study of T cell responses to AZD1222 COVID-19 vaccine listed by TCRdb under 2021. Receptors were amplified or captured by the immunoSEQ multiplex PCR assay. TCRdb stores this immuneACCESS table with in-frame sequences only. Part of the clones is absent; in the studies checked, under half of the shortfall reflects unresolved V genes, and no reason is known for the rest. The sample includes some 140,000 clones, with about 90% observed a single time. Of the sample, about 5.9% falls within the top ten clones. Interpreted using the paper, the time point label stands for: baseline before first vaccination. The starting material was peripheral blood, obtained on day 0 of AZD1222 vaccination. The source of these receptors is an adult in good health.

V usage is TRBV15 and J usage is TRBJ2-7, with D unresolved. The CDR3 sequence is 13 residues long. V was clipped by 3 bases and J by 3 bases, with 9 bases between them. CDR1 and CDR2 from the germline V gene are LNHNV and YYDKDF (reference sequence). CDR3 bases: TGTGCCACCAGCAGCGCTAGAGGCTACGAGCAGTACTTC. It is translated as CATSSARGYEQYF.

This clone was recorded only once. V and J are TRBV28 and TRBJ1-4, with D maybe TRBD1 (5 bases). Between the trimmed V and J ends, which lost 10 bases and 5 bases, there was a span of 23 bases. The germline CDR1 and CDR2 sequences are MDHEN and SYDVKM. The CDR3 loop spans 16 amino acids. CDR3 bases: TGTGCCACCTCCCCAACGGTCAGGGCCCGGAATGAAAAACTGTTTTTT. Protein: CATSPTVRARNEKLFF.

This rearrangement joins TRBV7-9 to TRBJ2-5; 9 nucleotides line up with TRBD2. CDR3 length: 16 residues. J gave up 4 bases and V 4 bases, and 10 bases lay outside the gene matches. Germline V gives CDR1 SEHNR, CDR2 FQNEAQ (reference sequence). CDR3 DNA sequence: TGTGCCAGCAGCTCTCTAGCGGGAACCACCCCAGAGACCCAGTACTTC. This sequence encodes CASSSLAGTTPETQYF.

V usage is TRBV12-3 or TRBV12-4 and J usage is TRBJ1-1, with D hard to call. The CDR3 runs 12 residues. V was trimmed by 2 bases and J by 7 bases, leaving 8 bases between them. CDR3: CASSLLGVEAFF. CDR3 nucleotide sequence: TGTGCCAGCAGTTTATTGGGAGTTGAAGCTTTCTTT.

This chain uses TRBV5-4 with TRBJ2-3; TRBD2 agrees at 11 bases. CDR1 is SGHNT, CDR2 YYREEE, per germline (reference sequence). V dropped 3 bases and J dropped 2; count of bases not matched to a gene: 8. The length of the CDR3 is 17 residues. This CDR3 is CASSSGELAGDTDTQYF. DNA of the CDR3: TGTGCCAGCAGCTCGGGGGAACTAGCGGGAGACACAGATACGCAGTATTTT.

The rearrangement links TRBV19 to TRBJ1-4; 8 positions agree with TRBD1. Germline-derived CDR1 and CDR2 are LNHDA and SQIVND (reference sequence). V lost 10 bases to trimming and J lost 8 bases; unmatched junction nucleotides: 9. This CDR3 region has 13 residues. The CDR3 DNA sequence: TGTGCCACTCACAGGGGGTCGAGAGAAAAACTGTTTTTT. Protein product: CATHRGSREKLFF.